A single sample gave rise to the 24 T cell receptor beta chains below, sequenced in a study of T cells in Graves' hyperthyroidism and ophthalmopathy. Amplified regions were TCR beta CDR3 sequences from RNA transcripts. The TCR CDR3 was amplified in a first-round RT-PCR using the HTBI primer set. TCRdb analysed the multiplex PCR reads with MiXCR anew, one entry per CDR3 protein. The sample includes 250,000 to 300,000 distinct CDR3 sequences, roughly 15% of them seen just once. Material for sequencing was blood. These receptors all stem from a woman aged 40 to 55 with Graves' hyperthyroidism that later progressed to Graves' ophthalmopathy.

The table lists this clonotype with a few counts. A single base separates this from a much larger clone, so it may be a read error. This rearrangement joins TRBV2 to TRBJ1-1; D remains unclear. V lost 6 bases to trimming and J lost 10 bases, with 18 bases between them. CDR3 size: 13 residues. The germline CDR1 and CDR2 sequences are SNHLY and FYNNEI. CDR3 DNA sequence: TGTGCCAGCAGAACAGACCTACTGATTGGAGCTTTCTTT. Its translation: CASRTDLLIGAFF.

This clonotype was counted many times. The J gene is TRBJ2-3, the V gene TRBV9; 7 bases line up with TRBD2. The CDR3 extends over 17 amino acids. Germline CDR1 is SGDLS and CDR2 is YYNGEE. Trimming took 5 bases from V and 3 from J; bases not matched to a gene: 15. CDR3 DNA sequence: TGTGCCAGCAGTCGCGGAGGACGCGGGAGTAGGACAGATACGCAGTATTTT. This gives the protein CASSRGGRGSRTDTQYF.

This clonotype showed up many times. The chain has TRBV6-1 and TRBJ2-2; possible D gene TRBD2, 6 bases. CDR3 length equals 14 residues. Germline CDR1 is MNHNS and CDR2 is SASEGT. V lost 10 bases and J 0 bases, leaving 12 bases between the germline ends. As DNA, the CDR3 is TGTGCCATCCTTCTAGCGACGAACACCGGGGAGCTGTTTTTT. This sequence encodes CAILLATNTGELFF.

This clonotype was picked up many times. This chain uses TRBV10-1 with TRBJ2-7; 9 bases map to TRBD1. From germline, CDR1 is WNHNN and CDR2 SYGVQD (reference sequence). J gave up 5 bases and V 5 bases, and 4 bases lay outside the gene matches. The CDR3 is 13 amino acids. CDR3 loop: CASSRQGGNEQYF. DNA for the CDR3: TGCGCCAGCAGTCGACAGGGGGGCAACGAGCAGTACTTC.

The sample holds many counts of this clonotype. The J gene is TRBJ2-5, the V gene TRBV6-6; no clear D gene. Deletions cut 0 bases from V and 1 base from J, with 9 bases between. This CDR3 contains 15 residues. CDR1 and CDR2 from the germline V gene are MNHNY and SVGAGI (reference sequence). The CDR3 region is CASSYSAGIQETQYF. As DNA, the CDR3 is TGTGCCAGCAGTTACTCTGCAGGTATCCAAGAGACCCAGTACTTC.

This clonotype has at least ten counts. The chain recombines TRBV27 with TRBJ1-6; D is possibly TRBD1 (6 bases). The V and J ends lost 3 bases and 10 bases respectively, with 16 bases between them. The germline V gene has CDR1 MNHEY and CDR2 SMNVEV (reference sequence). This CDR3 comprises 15 residues. The CDR3 nucleotides read TGTGCCAGCAGTTTCAACAGGGTCGCTATGTCACCCCTCCACTTT. Protein sequence: CASSFNRVAMSPLHF.

This clonotype was recorded at least ten times. V gene TRBV20-1 combines with J gene TRBJ2-7; 7 positions match TRBD2. The CDR3 loop spans 13 amino acids. Unmatched junction bases numbered 7, after V lost 5 bases and J lost 3 bases. Germline V gene sequence: CDR1 DFQATT, CDR2 SNEGSKA (reference sequence). DNA of the CDR3: TGCAGTGCTCCGCAGTGGGGGGGCTACGAGCAGTACTTC. Protein product: CSAPQWGGYEQYF.

This clonotype was recorded at least ten times. The chain uses TRBV7-2 and TRBJ1-6; 7 nucleotides agree with TRBD1. J lost 2 bases, V lost 5 bases, and 6 bases had no gene match. The CDR3 is made up of 16 amino acids. Germline CDR1 reads SGHTA; CDR2 reads FQGNSA. The CDR3 coding sequence is TGTGCCAGCAGCCCAGGGGGAGGGGCCTATAATTCACCCCTCCACTTT. This sequence encodes CASSPGGGAYNSPLHF. Based on the CDR3 plus reference TRBV7-2 and TRBJ1-6, the full variable domain is GAGVSQSPSNKVTEKGKDVELRCDPISGHTALYWYRQSLGQGLEFLIYFQGNSAPDKSGLPSDRFSAERTGGSVSTLTIQRTQQEDSAVYLCASSPGGGAYNSPLHFGNGTRLTVT.

Concerning this clonotype itself: Just one base apart from a much larger clone, this may be a read error. This chain connects TRBV20-1 to TRBJ2-1, with 8 bases aligning to TRBD2. Judging by the DNA end, TRBJ2-7 fits better; the J call may be wrong. The CDR3 covers 16 residues. Germline CDR1 is DFQATT and CDR2 is SNEGSKA (reference sequence). The chain's CDR3 is CSARGGSGSGYNEQYF. As DNA, the CDR3 is TGCAGTGCGCGAGGTGGGAGCGGGAGTGGCTACAATGAGCAGTACTTC.

This clonotype was recorded at least ten times. This chain links TRBV7-8 with TRBJ2-1; D might be TRBD2 (6 bases). Trimming took off 1 base at V and 0 bases at J, with 13 bases between the two ends. Germline lookup yields CDR1 SGHVS and CDR2 FQNEAQ. This CDR3 comprises 17 residues. The DNA for the CDR3 is TGTGCCAGCAGCTTAGATCCGGGAGCTTTCTCCTACAATGAGCAGTTCTTC. It translates to CASSLDPGAFSYNEQFF.

This clonotype was observed once. The V gene is TRBV7-2, the J gene TRBJ1-1; TRBD1 is a possible D gene (5 bases). The germline CDR1 and CDR2 sequences are SGHTA and FQGNSA. CDR3 length: 13 residues. The V end was cut by 5 bases, the J end by 11 bases, with 18 bases between. CDR3 residues: CASSGRVRGRAFF. DNA of the CDR3: TGTGCCAGCAGCGGCCGGGTTCGGGGGAGGGCTTTCTTT.

This clonotype was observed at least ten times. The V gene is TRBV15, the J gene TRBJ2-7; 7 bases match TRBD1. Trimming removed 3 bases from V and 6 bases from J; junction bases left unmatched: 8. Per the germline V gene, CDR1 is LNHNV and CDR2 is YYDKDF (reference sequence). CDR3 length: 14 amino acids. The CDR3 loop is CATSRPGGRREQYF. The CDR3 DNA sequence: TGTGCCACCAGCAGGCCAGGGGGACGCCGCGAGCAGTACTTC. The full variable domain, its missing parts supplied by reference TRBV15 and TRBJ2-7, is DAMVIQNPRYQVTQFGKPVTLSCSQTLNHNVMYWYQQKSSQAPKLLFHYYDKDFNNEADTPDNFQSRRPNTSFCFLDIRSPGLGDTAMYLCATSRPGGRREQYFGPGTRLTVT.

This sequence joins TRBV20-1 and TRBJ2-1, with 8 bases matching TRBD2. The V gene's germline CDR1 is DFQATT and CDR2 SNEGSKA (reference sequence). CDR3 size: 15 residues. With 3 bases clipped from V and 2 bases from J, the junction kept 6 bases outside the gene matches. In DNA, the CDR3 is TGCAGTGCTAGCTCGCGGACTAGCCCCTACAATGAGCAGTTCTTC. This translates into CSASSRTSPYNEQFF.

This clonotype was seen many times. The chain couples TRBV29-1 to TRBJ1-1; possible D gene TRBD1, 6 bases. The CDR3 length is 14 residues. Germline loops: CDR1 SQVTM, CDR2 ANQGSEA. V shed 1 base and J shed 1 base, with 10 bases lying between them. This chain's CDR3 is CSVEGGGQNTEAFF. The CDR3 nucleotides are TGCAGCGTTGAAGGGGGGGGACAGAACACTGAAGCTTTCTTT.

Ten or more counts support this clonotype. V is TRBV30 and J is TRBJ1-1; 7 positions agree with TRBD1. Germline V gene sequence: CDR1 GTSNPN, CDR2 SVGIG (reference sequence). The CDR3 extends over 13 amino acids. The V gene end was trimmed by 1 base and the J gene end by 9 bases; junction bases not matched to a gene: 8. The CDR3 sequence is CAWSERGTAKAFF. CDR3 DNA sequence: TGTGCCTGGAGTGAAAGAGGGACAGCCAAAGCTTTCTTT. Looking up the rest from reference TRBV30 and TRBJ1-1 gives the full variable domain: SQTIHQWPATLVQPVGSPLSLECTVEGTSNPNLYWYRQAAGRGLQLLFYSVGIGQISSEVPQNLSASRPQDRQFILSSKKLLLSDSGFYLCAWSERGTAKAFFGQGTRLTVV.

This clonotype was seen repeatedly, ten times or more. The CDR3 DNA reads as TGTGCCAGCAGACGGACAGGGAGGTCCCACAATGAGCAGTTCTTC. This codes for CASRRTGRSHNEQFF. The chain recombines TRBV11-2 with TRBJ2-1; 8 nucleotides align to TRBD1. The CDR3 has 15 residues. The V gene's germline CDR1 is SGHAT and CDR2 FQNNGV. The V gene end was trimmed by 6 bases and the J gene end by 5 bases; junction bases not matched to a gene: 9.

Note on this clonotype: A read error may explain this, as a much larger clone is one base away. The CDR3 ends on some other residue instead of the conserved phenylalanine or tryptophan, so this is likely a read error. This rearrangement joins TRBV15 to TRBJ1-4; no reliable D call. V dropped 0 bases and J dropped 0 bases, with 8 bases sitting between them. The CDR3 sequence is 16 residues long. Germline loops: CDR1 LNHNV, CDR2 YYDKDF (reference sequence). CDR3 sequence: CATSRDRAATNEKLFL. The CDR3 DNA reads as TGTGCCACCAGCAGAGACCGAGCGGCAACTAATGAAAAACTGTTTTTA.

This clonotype was observed a handful of times. The chain has TRBV5-5 and TRBJ2-5, with 10 bases lining up with TRBD1. CDR1 SGHKS and CDR2 YYEKEE come from the germline V gene (reference sequence). This CDR3 contains 16 residues. V lost 0 bases and J lost 4; bases outside the gene matches: 6. The CDR3 sequence is CASSLGQGAPGETQYF. The CDR3 nucleotides are TGTGCCAGCAGCTTGGGACAGGGGGCCCCAGGAGAGACCCAGTACTTC. Together with reference TRBV5-5 and TRBJ2-5, the CDR3 gives the full variable domain: DAGVTQSPTHLIKTRGQQVTLRCSPISGHKSVSWYQQVLGQGPQFIFQYYEKEERGRGNFPDRFSARQFPNYSSELNVNALLLGDSALYLCASSLGQGAPGETQYFGPGTRLLVL.

This clonotype was counted at least ten times. The rearrangement joins TRBV20-1 to TRBJ2-7; TRBD1 might be the D (6 bases). The V end lost 3 bases, the J end lost 6 bases, and 12 bases lay between the germline ends. CDR3 length equals 12 residues. Germline-derived CDR1 and CDR2 are DFQATT and SNEGSKA (reference sequence). For the CDR3, the DNA is TGCAGTGCTAGGGATACAGGGTTCGAGCAGTACTTC. As protein: CSARDTGFEQYF.

Only a few counts were recorded for this clonotype. The rearrangement uses TRBV7-9 and TRBJ1-6; the D gene is possibly TRBD1 (5 bases). Germline loops: CDR1 SEHNR, CDR2 FQNEAQ (reference sequence). Trimming stripped 3 bases from V and 5 bases from J, with 11 bases between. The CDR3 runs 15 residues. CDR3 amino acids: CASSLGGADNSPLHF. Written as DNA, the CDR3 is TGTGCCAGCAGCTTGGGAGGGGCTGATAATTCACCCCTCCACTTT.

This clonotype has at least ten counts. The rearrangement uses TRBV12-3 or TRBV12-4 and TRBJ1-5; no firm D call. This CDR3 is 14 amino acids long. Trimming removed 6 bases at V and 0 bases at J, with 9 bases between. CDR3 region: CASREEISNQPQHF. DNA of the CDR3: TGTGCCAGCAGAGAGGAAATTAGCAATCAGCCCCAGCATTTT.

V gene TRBV19 combines with J gene TRBJ2-1; no clear D. CDR1 and CDR2 (germline): LNHDA, SQIVND (reference sequence). V was clipped by 3 bases and J by 3 bases, with 12 bases between them. CDR3 length: 15 amino acids. CDR3 bases: TGTGCCAGTAGTATTACTGGGCAGGTCTACAATGAGCAGTTCTTC. It codes for CASSITGQVYNEQFF.

There are many counts of this clonotype. V and J are TRBV7-2 and TRBJ2-1; 11 bases match TRBD2. Trimming took 1 base from V and 4 from J; bases not matched to a gene: 0. The CDR3 spans 15 residues. CDR1 SGHTA and CDR2 FQGNSA come from the germline V gene. The CDR3, as DNA: TGTGCCAGCAGCTTAGTAGCGGGAGGGTACAATGAGCAGTTCTTC. Its translation: CASSLVAGGYNEQFF.

This clonotype was detected a few times. The chain recombines TRBV6-2 or TRBV6-3 with TRBJ2-7; D may be TRBD2 (5 bases). CDR3 length equals 14 residues. Germline CDR1 and CDR2: MNHEY and SVGEGT. Trimming took off 5 bases at V and 7 bases at J, with 18 bases between the two ends. The CDR3 spells CASSPGLNRWEQYF. In DNA, the CDR3 is TGTGCCAGCAGTCCTGGACTCAACCGGTGGGAGCAGTACTTC.